This entry describes one T cell receptor (beta chain). Its antigen is unknown. Base qualities are not at hand, and no much larger clone is one base apart. Sequencing relied on an Illumina NovaSeq 6000. TCRalpha and TCRbeta cDNA libraries were constructed by 5'RACE with constant-segment primers, with sample barcodes and unique molecular identifiers being introduced. Trizol reagent was used to extract RNA from every sample. Libraries were amplified in two PCR steps, with a second sample barcode and Illumina TruSeq adapters added in the second step. The libraries were sequenced on an Illumina NovaSeq using 2 x 150 bp paired-end reads. The authors processed their data as follows. Reads were demultiplexed and collapsed into UMI-guided consensus sequences with migec v1.2.7. With mixcr v2.1.11, UMI consensuses were aligned to TRA and TRB V and J templates and assembled into clonotypes. Expanded or contracted clonotypes were those called significant by both edgeR and NoisET, with noise models trained on biological replicates. edgeR calls used a false discovery rate-adjusted p below 0.01 and a log2 fold-change threshold of 1. As an exploratory analysis of dynamics, max-normalized trajectories of the 1000 most abundant clonotypes were examined by PCA with hierarchical clustering. Separately sequenced CD4+ and CD8+ repertoires were used to assign a CD4 or CD8 phenotype to each responding clone. The raw public reads went through TCRdb reprocessing: fastp at Q25, MiXCR clone calling, in-frame beta chains kept. Rows are unified per CDR3 protein, each entry keeping the most common DNA and genes. The V and J calls come from TCRdb's annotation, not from the publication. This sample is represented by 150,000 to 200,000 distinct CDR3 sequences; 31% of them were singletons. More than 10% of the sample belongs to the ten largest clones.

CDR1 and CDR2 are drawn from the germline V gene: KGHDR, SFDVKD. The V and J ends are trimmed by 0 bases and 4 bases, leaving 11 bases between them. The CDR3, cysteine through phenylalanine, is 16 amino acids long. The kept DNA is CDR3 alone, 48 bases in frame from the first base. This entry comes from a study of T-cell memory formation after mild COVID-19 (dated by TCRdb to the early 2020s). For context, the study as a whole: TCR sequence clusters from the two donors were largely donor specific. In a couple of donors, T-cell clones that expanded and contracted after mild COVID-19 were followed by sequencing TCRalpha and TCRbeta repertoires longitudinally. The cohort comprised two young, previously healthy adult volunteers, one female and one male.

Ficoll-Paque density gradient centrifugation was used to isolate PBMCs. What the work shows at the level of the full study, not this receptor alone: Contracting CD4+ clones turned up mainly in the CM and EM memory subsets, whereas EMRA was where CD8+ clones were enriched. Only two mild cases were covered by the study, and larger cohorts that include severe cases with pre-infection samples were considered necessary. Some responding clones were detected in pre-infection memory, suggesting pre-existing cross-reactive memory T cells joined the SARS-CoV-2 response. SARS-CoV-2 specificity of the second-wave clones peaking on day 37 was not confirmed. From day 15 to 85, contracting clones showed balanced CD4/CD8 phenotypes, whereas a second wave of clones that expanded from day 15 to 37 leaned towards CD4+.

The specimen sequenced was PBMCs or a T cell subset sorted from them (not recorded which). The sequence links TRBV24-1 to TRBJ2-2; the best D guess is TRBD2, with 5 bases matching. The sequence was obtained from an adult woman who had mild COVID-19 (a few samples of this study predate the infection). The sample titles of this study are shuffled in the database, so cell type and time point are left out; the donor was told from shared clones. The CDR3 is CATSDLQFRGTGELFF. Read as DNA, the sequence is TGTGCCACCAGTGATTTGCAGTTTCGGGGCACCGGGGAGCTGTTTTTT.